These 15 T cell receptor beta chains were all obtained from the same sample, sequenced in a study of graft-versus-host responses after intestinal transplantation. Here immunoSEQ multiplex PCR was the method, and the copy in TCRdb shows in-frame clones only, minus some. The data hold fewer than 120,000 clones, with around 93% observed a single time. These receptors are not linked to any known antigen. Source: unstimulated CD8+ T cells sorted from spleen or lymph node cells, taken before intestinal transplant. The receptors stem from a human donor who received an intestinal transplant.

This chain connects TRBV13 to TRBJ2-7; D may be TRBD2 (6 bases). Trimming cost V 9 bases and J 2 bases, with 11 bases left between them. CDR1 is PRHDT and CDR2 is FYEKMQ in the germline V gene (reference sequence). The CDR3 has 12 residues. CDR3 region: CARGLQPYEQYF. CDR3 coding DNA: TGTGCCAGGGGACTTCAACCCTACGAGCAGTACTTC.

V is TRBV27 and J is TRBJ2-1, with TRBD2 as a possible D gene (6 bases). V lost 8 bases and J 4 bases, leaving 15 bases between the germline ends. The CDR3 loop spans 14 amino acids. CDR1 is MNHEY and CDR2 is SMNVEV in the germline V gene (reference sequence). CDR3 sequence reads: CASALRGRYNEQFF. In nucleotides, the CDR3 is TGTGCCAGCGCCCTCCGGGGGAGGTACAATGAGCAGTTCTTC.

The chain links TRBV27 to TRBJ2-1, with 7 bases lining up with TRBD2. The CDR3 extends over 11 amino acids. V lost 5 bases and J lost 10; bases outside the gene matches: 2. Germline CDR1 and CDR2: MNHEY and SMNVEV (reference sequence). CDR3 loop: CASSRDYEQFF. The DNA for the CDR3 is TGTGCCAGCAGTCGGGACTACGAGCAGTTCTTC.

The chain employs TRBV27 and TRBJ2-1, with 15 bases that match TRBD2. Germline V gene data show CDR1 as MNHEY and CDR2 as SMNVEV (reference sequence). After removal of 0 bases from V and 0 bases from J, the junction contained 15 bases not matched to a gene. This CDR3 has 23 amino acids. In DNA, the CDR3 is TGTGCCAGCAGTTTATCCTCCTTTGGACTAGCGGGAGGGCCCGGAACCTCCTACAATGAGCAGTTCTTC. Amino acid sequence: CASSLSSFGLAGGPGTSYNEQFF.

V gene TRBV5-6 combines with J gene TRBJ2-7; a possible D gene is TRBD2 (7 bases). The germline gives CDR1 SGHDT, CDR2 YYEEEE. Between the trimmed V and J ends, which lost 0 bases and 1 base, there was a span of 11 bases. CDR3 length equals 15 residues. This CDR3 is CASSLGGGGSYEQYF. The DNA of the CDR3 is TGTGCCAGCAGCTTGGGGGGGGGCGGTTCCTACGAGCAGTACTTC.

This sequence joins TRBV27 and TRBJ2-2; 8 bases line up with TRBD2. After removal of 2 bases from V and 5 bases from J, the junction contained 4 bases not matched to a gene. CDR3 size: 15 residues. Germline V gene lookup returns CDR1 MNHEY and CDR2 SMNVEV (reference sequence). CDR3 amino acids: CASSLGAGETGELFF. CDR3 nucleotide sequence: TGTGCCAGCAGTTTAGGAGCGGGAGAAACCGGGGAGCTGTTTTTT.

The chain links TRBV7-8 to TRBJ2-2; 11 bases map to TRBD2. V lost 5 bases to trimming and J lost 4 bases; unmatched junction nucleotides: 9. CDR1 and CDR2 from the germline V gene are SGHVS and FQNEAQ. The CDR3 loop spans 17 amino acids. CDR3 amino acids: CASSVQLAGEVTGELFF. The CDR3 region has the DNA TGTGCCAGCAGCGTGCAACTAGCGGGAGAGGTCACCGGGGAGCTGTTTTTT.

V is TRBV7-9 and J is TRBJ2-7, with TRBD2 identical over 7 bases. Germline values: CDR1 SEHNR, CDR2 FQNEAQ (reference sequence). Germline trimming cut 0 bases from V and 3 bases from J; bases unmatched to any gene: 8. This CDR3 contains 16 residues. CDR3 sequence: CASSLAWGEGLYEQYF. The CDR3 coding sequence is TGTGCCAGCAGCTTAGCCTGGGGGGAGGGCCTCTACGAGCAGTACTTC. Full variable domain (rest looked up from reference TRBV7-9 and TRBJ2-7): DTGVSQNPRHKITKRGQNVTFRCDPISEHNRLYWYRQTLGQGPEFLTYFQNEAQLEKSRLLSDRFSAERPKGSFSTLEIQRTEQGDSAMYLCASSLAWGEGLYEQYFGPGTRLTVT.

The chain uses TRBV9 and TRBJ2-7, with TRBD2 matching 7 bases. Germline CDR1 SGDLS, CDR2 YYNGEE. This CDR3 has 14 amino acids. V lost 4 bases to trimming and J lost 5 bases; unmatched junction nucleotides: 9. The CDR3 here is CASSLGLVPDEQYF. The DNA for the CDR3 is TGTGCCAGCAGCTTAGGACTAGTACCTGACGAGCAGTACTTC.

This rearrangement joins TRBV9 to TRBJ2-1; tentative D call: TRBD2 (5 bases). Germline V gives CDR1 SGDLS, CDR2 YYNGEE. The length of the CDR3 is 14 residues. Deletions cut 3 bases from V and 5 bases from J, with 12 bases between. Here the CDR3 reads CASSAGDLDNEQFF. The DNA for the CDR3 is TGTGCCAGCAGCGCCGGGGATTTGGACAATGAGCAGTTCTTC.

Here the CDR3 DNA reads TGTGCCAGCAGCTTGGCCGAGGACTTAGACAATGAGCAGTTCTTC. It translates to CASSLAEDLDNEQFF. This chain links TRBV5-6 with TRBJ2-1, with D perhaps TRBD2 (5 bases). Trimming cost V 0 bases and J 5 bases, with 12 bases left between them. Germline V lookup: CDR1 SGHDT, CDR2 YYEEEE. This CDR3 has 15 amino acids. The full variable domain, in which reference TRBV5-6 and TRBJ2-1 provide the parts outside the CDR3, is DAGVTQSPTHLIKTRGQQVTLRCSPKSGHDTVSWYQQALGQGPQFIFQYYEEEERQRGNFPDRFSGHQFPNYSSELNVNALLLGDSALYLCASSLAEDLDNEQFFGPGTRLTVL.

The J gene is TRBJ2-7, the V gene TRBV7-9, with D unclear. Per germline, CDR1 SEHNR and CDR2 FQNEAQ (reference sequence). The CDR3 consists of 11 residues. The germline V and J ends were trimmed by 3 bases and 6 bases, with 6 bases remaining between them. The CDR3 spells CASSLSGEQYF. DNA for the CDR3: TGTGCCAGCAGCTTGTCGGGCGAGCAGTACTTC.

The chain uses TRBV2 and TRBJ2-5, with TRBD1 identical over 10 bases. V gave up 1 base and J gave up 5 bases; unmatched junction bases: 10. The CDR3 runs 17 residues. Germline CDR1 reads SNHLY; CDR2 reads FYNNEI. CDR3 coding DNA: TGTGCCAGCAGTGAAGGGAGGAGACAGGGGGCGATGGAGACCCAGTACTTC. Its protein is CASSEGRRQGAMETQYF.

J is TRBJ1-5 and V is TRBV5-8; no clear D gene. Trimming stripped 0 bases from V and 3 bases from J, with 10 bases between. The CDR3 contains 15 residues. Germline lookup yields CDR1 SGHTS and CDR2 YDEGEE. Here the CDR3 DNA reads TGTGCCAGCAGCTTGGAAGGCCGGGTCAATCAGCCCCAGCATTTT. It codes for CASSLEGRVNQPQHF.

This chain connects TRBV28 to TRBJ1-1; 8 bases map to TRBD1. The germline V gene encodes CDR1 MDHEN and CDR2 SYDVKM. J lost 4 bases, V lost 3 bases, and 4 bases had no gene match. The length of the CDR3 is 14 residues. The CDR3 DNA sequence: TGTGCCAGCAGTTTCCACAGGGGGAGCACTGAAGCTTTCTTT. Translated, it gives CASSFHRGSTEAFF.